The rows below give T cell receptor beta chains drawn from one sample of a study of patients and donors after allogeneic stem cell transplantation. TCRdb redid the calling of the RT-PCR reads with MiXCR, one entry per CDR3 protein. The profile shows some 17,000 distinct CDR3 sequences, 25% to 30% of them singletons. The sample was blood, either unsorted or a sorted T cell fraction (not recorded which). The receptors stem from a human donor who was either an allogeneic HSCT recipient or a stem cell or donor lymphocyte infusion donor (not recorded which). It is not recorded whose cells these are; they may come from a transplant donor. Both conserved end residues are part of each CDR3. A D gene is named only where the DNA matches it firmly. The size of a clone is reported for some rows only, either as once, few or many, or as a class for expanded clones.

cdr3_aa: CSVGGWNTEAFF
cdr3_nt: TGCAGCGTGGGGGGTTGGAACACTGAAGCTTTCTTT
j_call: TRBJ1-1
v_call: TRBV29-1
d_call: .
clone_size: medium-sized

cdr3_aa: CSAPRGQWTEAFF
cdr3_nt: TGCAGTGCGCCCAGGGGGCAATGGACTGAAGCTTTCTTT
j_call: TRBJ1-1
v_call: TRBV20-1
d_call: TRBD1
clone_size: many

cdr3_aa: CASSSGTSHNNEQFF
cdr3_nt: TGTGCCAGCAGTTCCGGGACTAGCCATAACAATGAGCAGTTCTTC
j_call: TRBJ2-1
v_call: TRBV6-1
d_call: TRBD2
clone_size: .

cdr3_aa: CASSPKGDTEAFF
cdr3_nt: TGTGCCAGCTCACCAAAGGGGGACACTGAAGCTTTCTTT
j_call: TRBJ1-1
v_call: TRBV18
d_call: .
clone_size: few

cdr3_aa: CASSFRRNIQYF
cdr3_nt: TGTGCCAGCAGCTTCAGGAGGAACATTCAGTACTTC
j_call: TRBJ2-4
v_call: TRBV5-6
d_call: .
clone_size: once

cdr3_aa: CAIRLGDGYTEAFF
cdr3_nt: TGTGCCATCAGGTTGGGGGATGGATACACTGAAGCTTTCTTT
j_call: TRBJ1-1
v_call: TRBV10-3
d_call: .
clone_size: .

cdr3_aa: CASSFNSGVGGYTF
cdr3_nt: TGTGCCAGCAGCTTTAATTCAGGGGTGGGAGGCTACACCTTC
j_call: TRBJ1-2
v_call: TRBV11-2
d_call: .
clone_size: few

cdr3_aa: CATSRQRGLTNEKLFF
cdr3_nt: TGTGCCACCTCCCGACAGCGGGGGCTGACTAATGAAAAACTGTTTTTT
j_call: TRBJ1-4
v_call: TRBV10-3
d_call: .
clone_size: .

cdr3_aa: CATSSTGQGNKDTEAFF
cdr3_nt: TGTGCCACCAGTTCTACAGGGCAAGGAAATAAGGACACTGAAGCTTTCTTT
j_call: TRBJ1-1
v_call: TRBV24-1
d_call: .
clone_size: few

cdr3_aa: CASSPQMNTEAFF
cdr3_nt: TGTGCCAGCAGCCCTCAGATGAACACTGAAGCTTTCTTT
j_call: TRBJ1-1
v_call: TRBV7-3
d_call: .
clone_size: few

cdr3_aa: CSARGIRGHYGYTF
cdr3_nt: TGCAGTGCTAGAGGGATCAGGGGGCACTATGGCTACACCTTC
j_call: TRBJ1-2
v_call: TRBV20-1
d_call: TRBD1
clone_size: many

cdr3_aa: CASSVGPRPDGYTF
cdr3_nt: TGTGCCAGCAGCGTAGGGCCACGTCCTGATGGCTACACCTTC
j_call: TRBJ1-2
v_call: TRBV9
d_call: .
clone_size: .

cdr3_aa: CSATKRVGTVLNSPLHF
cdr3_nt: TGCAGTGCTACGAAAAGGGTCGGGACAGTGCTTAATTCACCCCTCCACTTT
j_call: TRBJ1-6
v_call: TRBV20-1
d_call: TRBD1
clone_size: many

cdr3_aa: CASSYLGIQKFF
cdr3_nt: TGTGCCAGCAGTTACCTCGGGATTCAGAAGTTCTTC
j_call: TRBJ2-1
v_call: TRBV5-8
d_call: .
clone_size: .

cdr3_aa: CASSPQGNTEAFF
cdr3_nt: TGTGCCAGCTCACCGCAGGGTAACACTGAAGCTTTCTTT
j_call: TRBJ1-1
v_call: TRBV18
d_call: .
clone_size: few

cdr3_aa: CATRRGNGGNIQYF
cdr3_nt: TGTGCCACCCGACGTGGAAATGGGGGAAACATTCAGTACTTC
j_call: TRBJ2-4
v_call: TRBV15
d_call: .
clone_size: few

cdr3_aa: CASRRTGTDLSGANVLTF
cdr3_nt: TGTGCCAGCAGACGGACCGGGACGGACCTCTCTGGGGCCAACGTCCTGACTTTC
j_call: TRBJ2-6
v_call: TRBV6-5
d_call: .
clone_size: .

cdr3_aa: CASSPRGPATNEKLFF
cdr3_nt: TGTGCCAGCTCCCCTCGCGGCCCAGCAACTAATGAAAAACTGTTTTTT
j_call: TRBJ1-4
v_call: TRBV18
d_call: .
clone_size: few

cdr3_aa: CASSLAQAEQYF
cdr3_nt: TGCGCCAGCAGCTTGGCGCAAGCCGAGCAGTACTTC
j_call: TRBJ2-7
v_call: TRBV5-1
d_call: .
clone_size: .

cdr3_aa: CASSFQGLYGYTF
cdr3_nt: TGCGCCAGCAGCTTTCAAGGGCTCTATGGCTACACCTTC
j_call: TRBJ1-2
v_call: TRBV5-1
d_call: .
clone_size: few

cdr3_aa: CASSGTGLPNSPLHF
cdr3_nt: TGTGCCAGCAGTGGGACAGGGCTACCGAATTCACCCCTCCACTTT
j_call: TRBJ1-6
v_call: TRBV6-6
d_call: TRBD1
clone_size: many

cdr3_aa: CATSSFYDTNEAFF
cdr3_nt: TGTGCCACCAGCTCTTTTTACGACACAAATGAAGCTTTCTTT
j_call: TRBJ1-1
v_call: TRBV15
d_call: .
clone_size: many

cdr3_aa: CSAEGQTSYEQYF
cdr3_nt: TGCAGTGCTGAGGGCCAGACCTCCTACGAGCAGTACTTC
j_call: TRBJ2-7
v_call: TRBV20-1
d_call: .
clone_size: .

cdr3_aa: CASSLGAGKDTQYF
cdr3_nt: TGCGCCAGCAGCTTGGGCGCGGGGAAAGATACGCAGTATTTT
j_call: TRBJ2-3
v_call: TRBV5-1
d_call: .
clone_size: few

cdr3_aa: CSARDAVGNQPQHF
cdr3_nt: TGCAGTGCTAGAGATGCCGTTGGCAATCAGCCCCAGCATTTT
j_call: TRBJ1-5
v_call: TRBV20-1
d_call: .
clone_size: .

cdr3_aa: CATSPHRNTEAFF
cdr3_nt: TGTGCCACCAGCCCCCACAGGAACACTGAAGCTTTCTTT
j_call: TRBJ1-1
v_call: TRBV15
d_call: .
clone_size: many

cdr3_aa: CSARDGTGGISLHF
cdr3_nt: TGCAGTGCTAGAGACGGGACAGGGGGCATCTCCCTCCACTTT
j_call: TRBJ1-6
v_call: TRBV20-1
d_call: TRBD1
clone_size: medium-sized

cdr3_aa: CASSQATGGFGNTIYF
cdr3_nt: TGCGCCAGCAGCCAGGCGACAGGGGGCTTTGGAAACACCATATATTTT
j_call: TRBJ1-3
v_call: TRBV4-3
d_call: TRBD1
clone_size: few

cdr3_aa: CASSWHPHMNTEAFF
cdr3_nt: TGTGCCAGCAGCTGGCATCCACACATGAACACTGAAGCTTTCTTT
j_call: TRBJ1-1
v_call: TRBV7-2
d_call: .
clone_size: few

cdr3_aa: CASSPGATNTGELFF
cdr3_nt: TGTGCCAGCAGCCCAGGGGCAACGAACACCGGGGAGCTGTTTTTT
j_call: TRBJ2-2
v_call: TRBV9
d_call: .
clone_size: .

cdr3_aa: CASSEKGANYGYTF
cdr3_nt: TGTGCCAGCAGTGAAAAGGGAGCCAACTATGGCTACACCTTC
j_call: TRBJ1-2
v_call: TRBV6-1
d_call: .
clone_size: few

cdr3_aa: CSAPGTGDQPQHF
cdr3_nt: TGCAGTGCGCCCGGGACAGGGGATCAGCCCCAGCATTTT
j_call: TRBJ1-5
v_call: TRBV20-1
d_call: TRBD1
clone_size: .

cdr3_aa: CASSWPGDTEAFF
cdr3_nt: TGTGCCAGCAGCTGGCCCGGGGACACTGAAGCTTTCTTT
j_call: TRBJ1-1
v_call: TRBV7-9
d_call: .
clone_size: medium-sized

cdr3_aa: CASSLDGQGPNSPLHF
cdr3_nt: TGCGCCAGCAGCTTGGATGGACAGGGACCTAATTCACCCCTCCACTTT
j_call: TRBJ1-6
v_call: TRBV5-1
d_call: TRBD1
clone_size: once

cdr3_aa: CASSLLTGQPQHF
cdr3_nt: TGTGCCAGCAGCTTGCTCACAGGTCAGCCCCAGCATTTT
j_call: TRBJ1-5
v_call: TRBV5-5
d_call: .
clone_size: many

cdr3_aa: CASRPEDRAYGYTF
cdr3_nt: TGTGCCAGCAGGCCCGAGGACAGGGCCTATGGCTACACCTTC
j_call: TRBJ1-2
v_call: TRBV28
d_call: TRBD1
clone_size: .

cdr3_aa: CSARDPRRTEAFF
cdr3_nt: TGCAGTGCTAGAGATCCCAGGAGAACTGAAGCTTTCTTT
j_call: TRBJ1-1
v_call: TRBV20-1
d_call: .
clone_size: .

cdr3_aa: CAISRANQPQHF
cdr3_nt: TGTGCCATCAGCAGGGCCAATCAGCCCCAGCATTTT
j_call: TRBJ1-5
v_call: TRBV10-3
d_call: .
clone_size: .

cdr3_aa: CASSLVPGVTEAFF
cdr3_nt: TGTGCCAGCAGTTTAGTGCCAGGGGTTACTGAAGCTTTCTTT
j_call: TRBJ1-1
v_call: TRBV12-3/TRBV12-4
d_call: .
clone_size: few

cdr3_aa: CASSLMLIGGGYNEQFF
cdr3_nt: TGTGCCAGCAGCTTAATGTTAATCGGCGGGGGCTACAATGAGCAGTTCTTC
j_call: TRBJ2-1
v_call: TRBV7-2
d_call: TRBD2
clone_size: .

cdr3_aa: CASSSVAGGVADTQYF
cdr3_nt: TGTGCCAGCAGCTCAGTAGCGGGGGGGGTCGCAGATACGCAGTATTTT
j_call: TRBJ2-3
v_call: TRBV7-8
d_call: TRBD2
clone_size: .

cdr3_aa: CASSLQPRAEKLFF
cdr3_nt: TGTGCCAGCAGCTTGCAGCCCCGGGCCGAAAAACTGTTTTTT
j_call: TRBJ1-4
v_call: TRBV7-9
d_call: .
clone_size: .

cdr3_aa: CSVSYVGETNTEAFF
cdr3_nt: TGCAGCGTTTCTTATGTTGGGGAGACAAACACTGAAGCTTTCTTT
j_call: TRBJ1-1
v_call: TRBV29-1
d_call: .
clone_size: .

cdr3_aa: CASSFRNVYGYTF
cdr3_nt: TGTGCCAGCAGTTTCCGGAACGTCTATGGCTACACCTTC
j_call: TRBJ1-2
v_call: TRBV12-3/TRBV12-4
d_call: .
clone_size: few

cdr3_aa: CSAMVQSGSGYTF
cdr3_nt: TGCAGTGCTATGGTCCAATCCGGCTCTGGCTACACCTTC
j_call: TRBJ1-2
v_call: TRBV20-1
d_call: .
clone_size: .

cdr3_aa: CASSWTGFANTEAFF
cdr3_nt: TGTGCCAGCAGTTGGACAGGGTTCGCGAACACTGAAGCTTTCTTT
j_call: TRBJ1-1
v_call: TRBV6-6
d_call: TRBD1
clone_size: many

cdr3_aa: CASSLESGYGYTF
cdr3_nt: TGCGCCAGCAGCTTGGAATCGGGCTATGGCTACACCTTC
j_call: TRBJ1-2
v_call: TRBV5-1
d_call: .
clone_size: medium-sized